This TCR beta chain emerged from a study of blood T cell repertoires in COVID-19. Study-wide context: From the United States, Italy and Spain came samples of acute and convalescent COVID-19. In each case, the material was cDNA or gDNA derived from T cells, B-cell-depleted T cells, or PBMCs.

This clone was observed once. The CDR3 runs 15 residues. CDR1 and CDR2 from the germline V gene are SGHTA and FQGNSA. Losses at the gene ends were 0 bases for V and 4 bases for J; bases not matched to a gene: 3. Study processing details: By means of reference gene primer amplification, nucleated cell counts were estimated. TCRdb keeps only in-frame clones here, not all; method: immunoSEQ multiplex PCR. V, J and clone size derive from that table, while D and trimming were established from the DNA sequence. The sample lists about 160,000 clones, 84% seen once, with roughly 2.2% in the top ten. This chain links TRBV7-2 with TRBJ1-2, with 9 bases lining up with TRBD1. The source is a man between 70 and 80 years old with acute or convalescent COVID-19. Input material: peripheral blood. CDR3 sequence: CASSLAGGQGYGYTF. The CDR3 DNA is TGTGCCAGCAGCTTAGCGGGGGGACAGGGCTATGGCTACACCTTC.